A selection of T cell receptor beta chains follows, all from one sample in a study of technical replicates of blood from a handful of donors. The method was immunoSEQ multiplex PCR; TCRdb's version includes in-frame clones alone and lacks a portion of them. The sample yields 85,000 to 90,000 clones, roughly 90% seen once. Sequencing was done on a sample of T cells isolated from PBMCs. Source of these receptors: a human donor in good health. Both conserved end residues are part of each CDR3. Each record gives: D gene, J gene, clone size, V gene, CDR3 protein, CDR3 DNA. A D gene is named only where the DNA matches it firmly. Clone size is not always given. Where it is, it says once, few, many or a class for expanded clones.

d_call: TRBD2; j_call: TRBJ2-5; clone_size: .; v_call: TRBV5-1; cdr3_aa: CASSWGISGGVQETQYF; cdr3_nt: TGCGCCAGCAGCTGGGGGATTAGCGGGGGGGTCCAAGAGACCCAGTACTTC
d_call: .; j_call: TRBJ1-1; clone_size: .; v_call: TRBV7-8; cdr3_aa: CASSLDKGLRVLF; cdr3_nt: TGTGCCAGCAGCCTCGACAAAGGCCTGAGAGTTCTCTTT
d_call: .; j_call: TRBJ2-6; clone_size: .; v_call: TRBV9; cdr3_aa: CASSVGQGIISAGANVLTF; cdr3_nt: TGTGCCAGCAGCGTAGGGCAGGGTATCATTTCGGCAGGGGCCAACGTCCTGACTTTC
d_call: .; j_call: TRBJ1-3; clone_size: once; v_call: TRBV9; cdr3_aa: CASTDKGEPSGNTIYF; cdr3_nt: TGTGCCAGCACCGACAAGGGGGAACCCTCTGGAAACACCATATATTTT
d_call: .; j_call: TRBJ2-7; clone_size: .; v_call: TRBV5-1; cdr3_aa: CASSLALVGSYEQYF; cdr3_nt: TGCGCCAGCAGCTTGGCCTTGGTCGGCTCCTACGAGCAGTACTTC
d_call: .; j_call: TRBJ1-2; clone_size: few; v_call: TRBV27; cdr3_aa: CASSLGAGLTAYGYTF; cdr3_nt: TGTGCCAGCAGTTTAGGGGCGGGACTCACCGCCTATGGCTACACCTTC
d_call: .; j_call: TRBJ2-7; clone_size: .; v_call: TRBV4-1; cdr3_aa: CASSQDNSRQTYEQYF; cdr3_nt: TGCGCCAGCAGCCAAGATAATAGCCGCCAGACCTACGAGCAGTACTTC
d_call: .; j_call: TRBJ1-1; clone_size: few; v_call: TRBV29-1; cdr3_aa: CSVLGGENTEAFF; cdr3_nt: TGCAGCGTCCTAGGGGGGGAGAACACTGAAGCTTTCTTT
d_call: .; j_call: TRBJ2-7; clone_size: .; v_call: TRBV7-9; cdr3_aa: CASSHRDWEQYF; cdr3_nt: TGTGCCAGCAGCCACAGGGATTGGGAGCAGTACTTC
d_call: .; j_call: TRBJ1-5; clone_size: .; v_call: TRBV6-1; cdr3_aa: CASSTIGQGGQPQHF; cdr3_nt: TGTGCCAGCAGCACAATCGGGCAGGGTGGTCAGCCCCAGCATTTT
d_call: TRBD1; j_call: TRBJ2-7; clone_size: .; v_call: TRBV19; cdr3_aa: CASSWGTGMYEQYF; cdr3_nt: TGTGCCAGTAGTTGGGGGACAGGGATGTACGAGCAGTACTTC
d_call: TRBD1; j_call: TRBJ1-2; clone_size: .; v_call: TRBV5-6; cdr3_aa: CASSSTRGTEKNYGYTF; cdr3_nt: TGTGCCAGCAGCTCTACCCGGGGGACAGAAAAAAACTATGGCTACACCTTC
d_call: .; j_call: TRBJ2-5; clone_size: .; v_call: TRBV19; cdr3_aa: CASRGAAQETQYF; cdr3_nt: TGTGCCAGTAGGGGGGCGGCCCAAGAGACCCAGTACTTC
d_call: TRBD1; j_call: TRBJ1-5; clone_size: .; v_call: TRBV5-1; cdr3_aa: CASSPGTANQPQHF; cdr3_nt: TGCGCCAGCAGCCCCGGGACAGCTAATCAGCCCCAGCATTTT
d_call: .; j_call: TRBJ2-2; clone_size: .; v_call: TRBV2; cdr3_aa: CASSTGHQGTGELFF; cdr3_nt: TGTGCCAGCAGTACGGGTCATCAAGGCACCGGGGAGCTGTTTTTT
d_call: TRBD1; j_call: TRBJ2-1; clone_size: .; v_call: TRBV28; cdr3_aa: CASSLATGVHEQFF; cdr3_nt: TGTGCCAGCAGTTTAGCCACAGGGGTCCATGAGCAGTTCTTC
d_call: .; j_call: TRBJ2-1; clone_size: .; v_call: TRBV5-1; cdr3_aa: CASSSTVSSYNEQFF; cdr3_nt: TGCGCCAGCAGCTCCACTGTAAGCTCCTACAATGAGCAGTTCTTC
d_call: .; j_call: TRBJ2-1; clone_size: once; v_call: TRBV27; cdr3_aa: CASSGRVGYNEQFF; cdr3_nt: TGTGCCAGCAGTGGCAGGGTAGGGTACAATGAGCAGTTCTTC
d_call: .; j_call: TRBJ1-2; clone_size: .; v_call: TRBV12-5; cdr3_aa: CASGLVRGYGYTF; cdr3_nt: TGTGCTAGTGGTTTGGTAAGGGGATATGGCTACACCTTC
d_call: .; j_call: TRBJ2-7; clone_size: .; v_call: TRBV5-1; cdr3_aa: CASRMGSPSYEQYF; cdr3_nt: TGCGCCAGCCGGATGGGGAGCCCGTCCTACGAGCAGTACTTC
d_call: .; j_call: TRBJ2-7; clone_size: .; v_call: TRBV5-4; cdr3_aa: CASSLGNYEQYF; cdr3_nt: TGTGCTAGCAGCTTGGGTAACTACGAGCAGTACTTC
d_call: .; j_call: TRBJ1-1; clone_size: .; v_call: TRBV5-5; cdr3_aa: CASSLVFIGGNTEAFF; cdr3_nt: TGTGCCAGCAGCTTGGTTTTCATCGGGGGGAACACTGAAGCTTTCTTT
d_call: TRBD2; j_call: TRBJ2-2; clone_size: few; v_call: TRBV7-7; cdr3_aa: CASSLTSGGTGELFF; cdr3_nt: TGTGCTAGCAGCTTAACTAGCGGGGGAACCGGGGAGCTGTTTTTT
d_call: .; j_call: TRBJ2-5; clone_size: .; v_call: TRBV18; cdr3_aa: CASSATGGTLQETQYF; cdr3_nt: TGTGCCAGCTCCGCAACAGGTGGCACGCTCCAAGAGACCCAGTACTTC
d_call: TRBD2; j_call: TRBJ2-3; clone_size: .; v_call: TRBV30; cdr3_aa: CAWSVGSGGFSTDTQYF; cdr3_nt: TGTGCCTGGAGTGTCGGTAGCGGGGGTTTTAGCACAGATACGCAGTATTTT
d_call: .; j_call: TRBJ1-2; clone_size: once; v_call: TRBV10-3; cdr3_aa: CAISPGLANYGYTF; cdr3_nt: TGTGCCATCAGCCCGGGATTAGCTAACTATGGCTACACCTTC
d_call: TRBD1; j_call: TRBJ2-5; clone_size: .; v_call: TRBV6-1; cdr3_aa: CASSEWDRSQETQYF; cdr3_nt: TGTGCCAGCAGTGAATGGGACAGATCACAAGAGACCCAGTACTTC
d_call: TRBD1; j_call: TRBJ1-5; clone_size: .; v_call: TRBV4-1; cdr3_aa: CASSQTGGDQPQHF; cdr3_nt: TGCGCCAGCAGCCAGACAGGGGGGGATCAGCCCCAGCATTTT
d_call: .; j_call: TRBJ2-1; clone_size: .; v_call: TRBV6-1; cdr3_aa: CASSGLEVGEQFF; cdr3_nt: TGTGCCAGCAGTGGGCTGGAGGTGGGTGAGCAGTTCTTC
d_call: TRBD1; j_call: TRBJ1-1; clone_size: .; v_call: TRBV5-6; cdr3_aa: CASVGTGGRNTEAFF; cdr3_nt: TGTGCCAGCGTGGGGACAGGGGGGAGGAACACTGAAGCTTTCTTT
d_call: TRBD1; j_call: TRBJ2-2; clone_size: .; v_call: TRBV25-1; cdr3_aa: CASSAYRGTGELFF; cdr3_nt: TGTGCCAGCAGTGCGTACAGGGGCACCGGGGAGCTGTTTTTT
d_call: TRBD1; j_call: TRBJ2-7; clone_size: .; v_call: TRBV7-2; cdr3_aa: CASSLGSRGIYEQYF; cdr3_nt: TGTGCCAGCAGCTTAGGAAGCAGGGGGATCTACGAGCAGTACTTC
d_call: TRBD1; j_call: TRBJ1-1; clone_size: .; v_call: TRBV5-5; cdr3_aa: CASRIGGGKGTEAFF; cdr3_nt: TGTGCCAGCAGAATTGGAGGGGGCAAAGGCACTGAAGCTTTCTTT
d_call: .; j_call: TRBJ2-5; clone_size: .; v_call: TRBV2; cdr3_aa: CASSIQGGTQYF; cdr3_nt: TGTGCCAGCAGTATTCAGGGTGGGACCCAGTACTTC
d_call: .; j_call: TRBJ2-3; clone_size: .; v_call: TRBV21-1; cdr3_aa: CASSKEDSTDTQYF; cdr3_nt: TGTGCCAGCAGCAAGGAGGACAGCACAGATACGCAGTATTTT
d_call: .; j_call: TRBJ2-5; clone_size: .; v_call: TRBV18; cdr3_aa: CASSPLGSADTIQETQYF; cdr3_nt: TGTGCCAGCTCACCGCTGGGTTCGGCAGACACAATTCAAGAGACCCAGTACTTC
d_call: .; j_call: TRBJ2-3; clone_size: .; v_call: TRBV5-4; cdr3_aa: CASRVQAQGRADTQYF; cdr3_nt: TGTGCCAGCAGAGTACAGGCACAAGGCCGCGCAGATACGCAGTATTTT
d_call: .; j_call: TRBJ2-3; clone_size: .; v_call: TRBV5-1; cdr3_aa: CASTNRGYHTDTQYF; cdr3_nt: TGCGCCAGCACGAATCGGGGATATCACACAGATACGCAGTATTTT
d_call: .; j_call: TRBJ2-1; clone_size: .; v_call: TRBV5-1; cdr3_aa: CASSQDRPYNEQFF; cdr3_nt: TGCGCCAGCAGCCAAGACAGGCCGTACAATGAGCAGTTCTTC
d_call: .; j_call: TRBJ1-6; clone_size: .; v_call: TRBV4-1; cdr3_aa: CASSPGGVSYSPLHF; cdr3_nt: TGCGCCAGCAGCCCGGGGGGGGTGTCTTATTCACCCCTCCACTTT
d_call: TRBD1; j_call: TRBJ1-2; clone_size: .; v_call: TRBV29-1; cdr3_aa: CSVESTRGYGYTF; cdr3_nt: TGCAGCGTTGAGTCCACCAGGGGGTACGGCTACACCTTC
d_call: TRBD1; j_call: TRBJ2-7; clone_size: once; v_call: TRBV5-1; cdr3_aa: CASSLDVGEAGGNEQYF; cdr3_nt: TGCGCCAGCAGCTTGGATGTGGGCGAGGCAGGGGGCAACGAGCAGTACTTC
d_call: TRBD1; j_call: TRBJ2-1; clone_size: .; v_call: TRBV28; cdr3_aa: CASSHGTGRYNEQFF; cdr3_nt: TGTGCCAGCAGTCATGGGACAGGGCGATACAATGAGCAGTTCTTC
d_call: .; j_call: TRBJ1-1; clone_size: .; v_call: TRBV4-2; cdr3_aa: CASSQGARVSTEAFF; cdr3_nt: TGTGCCAGCAGCCAAGGAGCCAGGGTGAGCACTGAAGCTTTCTTT
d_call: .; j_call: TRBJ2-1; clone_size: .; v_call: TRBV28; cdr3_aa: CASSGRTHFNEQFF; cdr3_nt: TGTGCCAGCAGTGGACGGACACACTTCAATGAGCAGTTCTTC
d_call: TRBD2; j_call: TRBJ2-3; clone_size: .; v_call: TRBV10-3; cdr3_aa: CAISDQLGSGQSTDTQYF; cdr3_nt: TGTGCCATCAGTGACCAGCTTGGTAGCGGGCAAAGCACAGATACGCAGTATTTT
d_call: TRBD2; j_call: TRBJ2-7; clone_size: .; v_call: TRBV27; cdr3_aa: CASSLLAGDYEQYF; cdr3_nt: TGTGCCAGCAGTTTACTAGCGGGGGACTACGAGCAGTACTTC
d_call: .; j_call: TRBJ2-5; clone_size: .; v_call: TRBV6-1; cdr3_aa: CASSALRGGETQYF; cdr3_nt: TGTGCCAGCAGTGCCCTCAGGGGTGGGGAGACCCAGTACTTC
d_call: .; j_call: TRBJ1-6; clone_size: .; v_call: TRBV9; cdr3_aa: CASSAGYSPLHF; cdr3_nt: TGTGCCAGCAGCGCCGGGTACTCACCCCTCCACTTT
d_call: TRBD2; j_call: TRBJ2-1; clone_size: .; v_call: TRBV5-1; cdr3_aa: CASSGLVSYNEQFF; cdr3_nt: TGCGCCAGCAGCGGACTAGTTTCCTACAATGAGCAGTTCTTC
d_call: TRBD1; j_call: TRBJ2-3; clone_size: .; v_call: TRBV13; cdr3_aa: CASSFKIRGEVSGDRSTDTQYF; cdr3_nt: TGTGCCAGCAGCTTCAAGATAAGAGGGGAAGTCAGTGGGGACAGAAGCACAGATACGCAGTATTTT